The following is a T cell receptor (beta chain) sequence with its context. This specimen belongs to a study of T cell changes during pregnancy in multiple sclerosis. Using immunoSEQ multiplex PCR, the repertoire was profiled, and TCRdb retains in-frame clones only, with some absent. The repertoire consists of roughly 89,000 clones, with about 94% occurring once and the leading ten covering 2.2%. CDR3 size: 13 residues. Germline CDR1 is SQVTM and CDR2 is ANQGSEA. V was cut by 7 bases and J by 2 bases, with 15 bases left in between. This rearrangement joins TRBV29-1 to TRBJ2-7, with D uncertain. The specimen was peripheral blood, collected in the third trimester of pregnancy. This clonotype was sampled from a female donor with multiple sclerosis, enrolled in a pregnancy study. CDR3 coding DNA: TGCAGCGCGATAGATACCCTTACCTACGAGCAGTACTTC. As protein: CSAIDTLTYEQYF.